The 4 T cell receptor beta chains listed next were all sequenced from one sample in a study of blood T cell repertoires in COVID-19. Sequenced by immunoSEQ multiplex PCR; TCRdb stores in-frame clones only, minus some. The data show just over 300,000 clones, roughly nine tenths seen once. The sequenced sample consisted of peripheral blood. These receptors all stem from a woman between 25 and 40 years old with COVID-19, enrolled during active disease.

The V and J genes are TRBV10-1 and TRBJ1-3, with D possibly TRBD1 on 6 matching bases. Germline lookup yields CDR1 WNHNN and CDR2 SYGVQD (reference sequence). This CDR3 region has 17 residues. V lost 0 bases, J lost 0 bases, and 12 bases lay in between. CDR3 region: CASSESVGQSSGNTIYF. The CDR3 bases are TGCGCCAGCAGTGAGTCGGTAGGACAGAGCTCTGGAAACACCATATATTTT.

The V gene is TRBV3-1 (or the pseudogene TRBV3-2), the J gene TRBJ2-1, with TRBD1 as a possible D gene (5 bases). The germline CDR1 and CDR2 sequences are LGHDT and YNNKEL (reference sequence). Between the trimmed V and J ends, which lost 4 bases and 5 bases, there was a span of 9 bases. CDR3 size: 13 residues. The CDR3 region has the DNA TGTGCCAGCAGCCCCACAGGCCACAATGAGCAGTTCTTC. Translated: CASSPTGHNEQFF.

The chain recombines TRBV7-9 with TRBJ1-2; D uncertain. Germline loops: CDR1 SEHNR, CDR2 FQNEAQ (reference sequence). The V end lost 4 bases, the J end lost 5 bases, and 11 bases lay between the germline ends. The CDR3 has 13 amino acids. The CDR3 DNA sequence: TGTGCCAGCAGCTCGCCCGCGGCTTATGGCTACACCTTC. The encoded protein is CASSSPAAYGYTF.

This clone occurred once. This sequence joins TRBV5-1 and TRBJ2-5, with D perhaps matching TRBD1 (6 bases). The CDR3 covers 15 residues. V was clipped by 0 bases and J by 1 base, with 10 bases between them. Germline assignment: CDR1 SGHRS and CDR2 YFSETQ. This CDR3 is CASSLGGTPQETQYF. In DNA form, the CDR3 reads TGCGCCAGCAGCTTGGGTGGGACACCCCAAGAGACCCAGTACTTC.